A single sample is the source of the 20 T cell receptor beta chains below, sequenced in a study of radiotherapy plus CTLA-4 blockade in lung cancer. This table comes from immunoSEQ multiplex PCR, and its TCRdb copy is limited to in-frame clones, with some not included. Among some 73,000 clones, 84% were seen once, and the ten largest hold 0.65% to 0.85%. The starting material was peripheral blood, obtained from a patient treated with radiotherapy plus ipilimumab. These receptors all stem from a human donor with non-small cell lung cancer who had stable disease on radiotherapy plus ipilimumab.

The V gene is TRBV6-1, the J gene TRBJ2-7; 16 positions match TRBD2. The CDR3 totals 17 residues. V shed 4 bases, J shed 2 bases, and the junction held 5 bases outside the gene matches. Per germline, CDR1 MNHNS and CDR2 SASEGT. This CDR3 reads CASSGGTSGRVPYEQYF. The DNA of the CDR3 is TGTGCCAGCAGTGGGGGGACTAGCGGGAGGGTTCCCTACGAGCAGTACTTC.

This chain joins TRBV2 and TRBJ2-5; D possibly corresponds to TRBD2 (6 bases). Per the germline V gene, CDR1 is SNHLY and CDR2 is FYNNEI. This CDR3 contains 14 residues. The V and J ends lost 3 bases and 5 bases respectively, with 13 bases between them. Here the CDR3 reads CASSELEGAETQYF. CDR3 DNA sequence: TGTGCCAGCAGTGAGCTGGAGGGAGCGGAGACCCAGTACTTC.

This chain uses TRBV5-1 with TRBJ1-1, with TRBD1 matching over 7 bases. Germline lookup yields CDR1 SGHRS and CDR2 YFSETQ. This CDR3 contains 15 residues. V lost 5 bases to trimming and J lost 3 bases; unmatched junction nucleotides: 10. CDR3 DNA sequence: TGCGCCAGCAGATCACAGGGGACACGTTACACTGAAGCTTTCTTT. Encoded protein: CASRSQGTRYTEAFF.

This clone has just a few counts. The chain's CDR3 is CASRETGGGEGYTF. In nucleotides, the CDR3 is TGTGCCAGCAGGGAAACAGGGGGCGGCGAAGGCTACACCTTC. The genes are TRBV28 and TRBJ1-2; 9 positions agree with TRBD1. The J segment lost 8 bases and the V segment lost 6 bases, leaving 10 bases of the junction unmatched. Germline CDR1 is MDHEN and CDR2 is SYDVKM. The CDR3 extends over 14 amino acids.

The chain employs TRBV27 and TRBJ2-5; maybe TRBD2 (6 bases). The germline V gene encodes CDR1 MNHEY and CDR2 SMNVEV (reference sequence). V shed 2 bases and J shed 7 bases, with 23 bases lying between them. This CDR3 contains 17 residues. DNA for the CDR3: TGTGCCAGCAGTTTAAGTGCGGGCCTTCCCCGGGGAGGGACCCAGTACTTC. As protein: CASSLSAGLPRGGTQYF.

This chain joins TRBV9 and TRBJ2-3; D remains unclear. The V and J ends lost 1 base and 3 bases respectively, with 3 bases between them. This CDR3 has 12 amino acids. CDR1 is SGDLS, CDR2 YYNGEE, per germline. CDR3 protein: CASSVLTDTQYF. The CDR3 DNA reads TGTGCCAGCAGCGTATTAACAGATACGCAGTATTTT.

The chain uses TRBV7-2 and TRBJ2-1; 10 nucleotides agree with TRBD2. This CDR3 comprises 15 residues. Germline CDR1 is SGHTA and CDR2 is FQGNSA. V gave up 6 bases and J gave up 5 bases; unmatched junction bases: 7. The CDR3 bases are TGTGCCAGCAGAATAGCGGGAGGTATAAACAATGAGCAGTTCTTC. Translated, it gives CASRIAGGINNEQFF.

This chain joins TRBV14 and TRBJ1-5; tentatively, D is TRBD1 (5 bases). With 3 bases removed from V and 3 bases from J, the gap between germline ends came to 9 bases. The CDR3 spans 14 residues. In germline, CDR1 is SGHDN, CDR2 FVKESK. In nucleotides, the CDR3 is TGTGCCAGCAGCCAGGGGGAGCACAATCAGCCCCAGCATTTT. Translating it yields CASSQGEHNQPQHF.

In its sample, this clone was seen once. The rearrangement links TRBV6-5 to TRBJ2-5; D unclear. Trimming stripped 8 bases from V and 5 bases from J, with 9 bases between. CDR1 is MNHEY and CDR2 is SVGAGI in the germline V gene. The CDR3 length is 11 residues. CDR3 in DNA: TGTGCCAGCCGAAGTGGGGAGACCCAGTACTTC. Its protein product is CASRSGETQYF.

The rearrangement links TRBV6-1 to TRBJ2-3; D possibly corresponds to TRBD1 (6 bases). The CDR3 runs 14 residues. With 3 bases removed from V and 1 base from J, the gap between germline ends came to 8 bases. The germline V gene encodes CDR1 MNHNS and CDR2 SASEGT. The CDR3 region is CASSDSGGTDTQYF. The CDR3, as DNA: TGTGCCAGCAGTGATTCAGGGGGCACAGATACGCAGTATTTT.

This clone was detected once. The rearrangement joins TRBV7-2 to TRBJ2-3, with TRBD1 as a possible D gene (6 bases). Between the trimmed V and J ends, which lost 3 bases and 4 bases, there was a span of 8 bases. Germline V gene lookup returns CDR1 SGHTA and CDR2 FQGNSA. The CDR3 sequence is 13 residues long. The CDR3 nucleotides are TGTGCCAGCAGCTTCACAGGGCCAGATACGCAGTATTTT. Its protein is CASSFTGPDTQYF.

The rearrangement uses TRBV18 and TRBJ1-1, with unresolved D. CDR1 and CDR2 from the germline V gene are KGHSH and LQKENI. Trimming cost V 1 base and J 1 base, with 10 bases left between them. The CDR3 spans 15 residues. CDR3 loop: CASSPLGLTNTEAFF. The CDR3 DNA sequence: TGTGCCAGCTCACCACTTGGACTGACGAACACTGAAGCTTTCTTT. Filled out from reference TRBV18 and TRBJ1-1, the complete variable domain reads NAGVMQNPRHLVRRRGQEARLRCSPMKGHSHVYWYRQLPEEGLKFMVYLQKENIIDESGMPKERFSAEFPKEGPSILRIQQVVRGDSAAYFCASSPLGLTNTEAFFGQGTRLTVV.

This clone is a singleton in its sample. The J gene is TRBJ2-1, the V gene TRBV5-6; 13 nucleotides line up with TRBD2. This CDR3 spans 16 amino acids. Germline CDR1 SGHDT, CDR2 YYEEEE. With V trimmed by 4 bases and J by 7 bases, 8 bases remained unmatched. Written as DNA, the CDR3 is TGTGCCAGCAGCGTACGGACTAGCGGGAGTCGGAATGAGCAGTTCTTC. This sequence encodes CASSVRTSGSRNEQFF. Complete variable domain (other parts from reference TRBV5-6 and TRBJ2-1): DAGVTQSPTHLIKTRGQQVTLRCSPKSGHDTVSWYQQALGQGPQFIFQYYEEEERQRGNFPDRFSGHQFPNYSSELNVNALLLGDSALYLCASSVRTSGSRNEQFFGPGTRLTVL.

V is TRBV7-9 and J is TRBJ2-6, with D hard to call. V was trimmed by 3 bases and J by 0 bases, leaving 6 bases between them. Germline CDR1 SEHNR, CDR2 FQNEAQ (reference sequence). The CDR3 totals 15 residues. Written as DNA, the CDR3 is TGTGCCAGCAGCTTGAGAGGCTCTGGGGCCAACGTCCTGACTTTC. It translates to CASSLRGSGANVLTF.

This clone occurred once. The chain uses TRBV11-2 and TRBJ1-3, with TRBD1 matching 11 bases. The CDR3 length is 17 residues. The ends lost 4 bases at V and 0 bases at J; junction bases unmatched: 5. The germline gives CDR1 SGHAT, CDR2 FQNNGV. CDR3 DNA: TGTGCCAGCAGCTCAGGACAGGGGGCCCCCTCTGGAAACACCATATATTTT. This codes for CASSSGQGAPSGNTIYF. Variable domain in full (rest from reference TRBV11-2 and TRBJ1-3): EAGVAQSPRYKIIEKRQSVAFWCNPISGHATLYWYQQILGQGPKLLIQFQNNGVVDDSQLPKDRFSAERLKGVDSTLKIQPAKLEDSAVYLCASSSGQGAPSGNTIYFGEGSWLTVV.

The chain carries TRBV9 and TRBJ2-7; TRBD2 agrees at 10 bases. The CDR3 is 15 amino acids. J lost 2 bases, V lost 4 bases, and 6 bases had no gene match. Germline CDR1 is SGDLS and CDR2 is YYNGEE. CDR3 protein: CASSLSSGGPYEQYF. As DNA, the CDR3 is TGTGCCAGCAGCCTTTCTAGCGGGGGTCCCTACGAGCAGTACTTC.

This chain joins TRBV29-1 and TRBJ2-5, with D maybe TRBD1 (6 bases). The CDR3 covers 13 residues. V dropped 4 bases and J dropped 1 base, with 10 bases sitting between them. In germline, CDR1 is SQVTM, CDR2 ANQGSEA. CDR3 nucleotide sequence: TGCAGCGTTGGCAGGGGTTCCCAAGAGACCCAGTACTTC. Translating it yields CSVGRGSQETQYF.

The chain recombines TRBV29-1 with TRBJ1-1, with D unclear. CDR3 length: 9 amino acids. Per the germline V gene, CDR1 is SQVTM and CDR2 is ANQGSEA. V dropped 7 bases and J dropped 4 bases, with 4 bases sitting between them. CDR3 coding DNA: TGCAGCGCGACCACTGAAGCTTTCTTT. It yields the protein CSATTEAFF.

The table lists this clone with a few counts. V and J are TRBV11-2 and TRBJ2-7, with D perhaps matching TRBD1 (5 bases). There are 15 residues in the CDR3. V was shortened by 4 bases and J by 0 bases, with 13 bases between the two germline ends. Germline lookup yields CDR1 SGHAT and CDR2 FQNNGV. CDR3 nucleotides: TGTGCCAGCAGCTCCGTCTCGACAGACTCCTACGAGCAGTACTTC. It specifies CASSSVSTDSYEQYF.

The chain couples TRBV7-2 to TRBJ1-1; D call uncertain. The CDR3 covers 12 residues. CDR1 and CDR2 from the germline V gene are SGHTA and FQGNSA. Trimming left V 3 bases short and J 1 base short, with 3 bases between. The CDR3 region has the DNA TGTGCCAGCAGCTTCCCGAACACTGAAGCTTTCTTT. Translating gives CASSFPNTEAFF.